The next 11 T cell receptor beta chains were all read from a single sample in a study of beta chain features in type 1 diabetes. Since all of the isolated RNA was reverse transcribed, expressed TCRB transcripts were what got sequenced. The assay was immunoSEQ multiplex PCR, and TCRdb's table has in-frame clones only and misses some. This table holds a few hundred thousand clones, around a fifth found once. Sample: naive CD4+ T cells from blood. All receptors come from a young woman in good health.

The V call is TRBV7-2, the J call TRBJ2-5, with D tentatively TRBD2 (6 bases). Trimming took off 3 bases at V and 7 bases at J, with 12 bases between the two ends. CDR3 length equals 13 residues. Germline V lookup: CDR1 SGHTA, CDR2 FQGNSA. The CDR3 is CASSFSGVGTQYF. CDR3 nucleotide sequence: TGTGCCAGCAGCTTTTCGGGGGTGGGGACCCAGTACTTC.

The chain uses TRBV5-4 and TRBJ2-7; 8 nucleotides agree with TRBD2. Per germline, CDR1 SGHNT and CDR2 YYREEE (reference sequence). The CDR3 loop spans 15 amino acids. V shed 5 bases, J shed 2 bases, and the junction held 9 bases outside the gene matches. The CDR3 sequence: CASSKSGGRAYEQYF. As DNA, the CDR3 is TGTGCCAGCAGTAAGAGCGGGGGCCGTGCCTACGAGCAGTACTTC.

This clone was counted a few times. The V gene is TRBV5-6, the J gene TRBJ1-2; 10 positions match TRBD1. Trimming removed 4 bases from V and 4 bases from J; junction bases left unmatched: 13. The CDR3 runs 17 residues. Germline CDR1 SGHDT, CDR2 YYEEEE. The CDR3 sequence: CASSLSGTGVFGYGYTF. The CDR3 bases are TGTGCCAGCAGCCTTTCGGGGACAGGGGTTTTCGGCTATGGCTACACCTTC.

This clone was seen only a few times. The chain is built from TRBV7-9 and TRBJ1-2; D is perhaps TRBD1 (5 bases). The CDR3 totals 13 residues. The V end lost 3 bases, the J end lost 8 bases, and 13 bases lay between the germline ends. Germline V gene data show CDR1 as SEHNR and CDR2 as FQNEAQ (reference sequence). CDR3: CASSFGAGRGYTF. The CDR3 nucleotides read TGTGCCAGCAGCTTCGGGGCAGGGAGGGGCTACACCTTC.

This clone was observed a few times. The chain recombines TRBV29-1 with TRBJ2-5; possible D gene TRBD1, 5 bases. The tail of the sequence fits TRBJ2-7 better, so the J call may be wrong. The CDR3 is 11 amino acids. From germline, CDR1 is SQVTM and CDR2 ANQGSEA. CDR3 sequence: CSVERGYEQYF. CDR3 DNA sequence: TGCAGCGTTGAAAGGGGTTACGAGCAGTACTTC.

The chain is built from TRBV5-1 and TRBJ2-7; D is perhaps TRBD2 (7 bases). The CDR3 has 13 amino acids. The V gene lost 5 bases and the J gene lost 7 bases, with 16 bases spanning the gap. In germline, CDR1 is SGHRS, CDR2 YFSETQ. The CDR3 region is CASSEAGRGEQYF. The CDR3 DNA follows: TGCGCCAGCAGTGAAGCGGGAAGGGGGGAGCAGTACTTC.

The gene calls are TRBV9 and TRBJ2-1; 7 bases map to TRBD1. The germline gives CDR1 SGDLS, CDR2 YYNGEE. This CDR3 is 15 amino acids long. Trimming cost V 0 bases and J 2 bases; bases outside gene matches: 2. Here the CDR3 reads CASSVVDRPYNEQFF. The CDR3 DNA sequence: TGTGCCAGCAGCGTAGTGGACAGGCCCTACAATGAGCAGTTCTTC.

This clone has only a few counts. The CDR3 bases are TGCAGCGTCCTCCGAGGGACAGGGTCCGACGAGCAGTACTTC. The encoded protein is CSVLRGTGSDEQYF. The V call is TRBV29-1, the J call TRBJ2-7, with 9 bases matching TRBD1. The CDR3 spans 14 residues. CDR1 is SQVTM and CDR2 is ANQGSEA in the germline V gene. Trimming removed 6 bases from V and 5 bases from J; junction bases left unmatched: 11.

The chain employs TRBV30 and TRBJ1-3; D not resolved. Looked up from germline, CDR1 is GTSNPN and CDR2 is SVGIG (reference sequence). V lost 0 bases and J 3 bases, leaving 6 bases between the germline ends. The CDR3 consists of 13 residues. CDR3 bases: TGTGCCTGGAGTGTACACAGTGGAAACACCATATATTTT. Protein: CAWSVHSGNTIYF.

V and J are TRBV14 and TRBJ2-1, with TRBD2 identical over 9 bases. The V gene's germline CDR1 is SGHDN and CDR2 FVKESK. The V gene end was trimmed by 1 base and the J gene end by 4 bases; junction bases not matched to a gene: 5. The CDR3 has 16 residues. The CDR3 coding sequence is TGTGCCAGCAGCCAAGTCCTAGCGGGGAAATACAATGAGCAGTTCTTC. This translates into CASSQVLAGKYNEQFF.

This clone was picked up a small number of times. The chain employs TRBV9 and TRBJ2-5; 7 nucleotides match TRBD1. Germline CDR1 SGDLS, CDR2 YYNGEE. This CDR3 contains 13 residues. The V and J ends lost 4 bases and 5 bases, in that order; junction bases with no gene match: 5. CDR3: CASSIGTAETQYF. DNA of the CDR3: TGTGCCAGCAGCATCGGGACAGCGGAGACCCAGTACTTC. The full variable domain, rest sourced from reference TRBV9 and TRBJ2-5, is DSGVTQTPKHLITATGQRVTLRCSPRSGDLSVYWYQQSLDQGLQFLIQYYNGEERAKGNILERFSAQQFPDLHSELNLSSLELGDSALYFCASSIGTAETQYFGPGTRLLVL.